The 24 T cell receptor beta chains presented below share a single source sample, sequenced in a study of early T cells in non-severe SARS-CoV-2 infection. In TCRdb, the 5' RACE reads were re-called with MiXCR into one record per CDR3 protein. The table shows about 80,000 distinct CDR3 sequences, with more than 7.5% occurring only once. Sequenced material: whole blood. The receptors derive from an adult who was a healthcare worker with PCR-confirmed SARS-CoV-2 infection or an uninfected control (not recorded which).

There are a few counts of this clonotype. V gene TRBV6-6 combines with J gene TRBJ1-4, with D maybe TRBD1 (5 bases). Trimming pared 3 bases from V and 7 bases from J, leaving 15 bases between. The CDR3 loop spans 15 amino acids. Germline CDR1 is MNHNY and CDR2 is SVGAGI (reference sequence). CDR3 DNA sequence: TGTGCCAGCAGTTATGAAAGGGGCCTAGGTGAAAAACTGTTTTTT. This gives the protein CASSYERGLGEKLFF.

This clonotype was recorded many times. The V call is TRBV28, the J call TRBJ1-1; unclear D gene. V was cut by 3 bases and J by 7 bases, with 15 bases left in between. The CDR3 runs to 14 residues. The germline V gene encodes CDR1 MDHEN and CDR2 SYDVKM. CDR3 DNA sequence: TGTGCCAGCAGTTTTCTGGGTGGGAAGGATGAAGCTTTCTTT. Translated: CASSFLGGKDEAFF.

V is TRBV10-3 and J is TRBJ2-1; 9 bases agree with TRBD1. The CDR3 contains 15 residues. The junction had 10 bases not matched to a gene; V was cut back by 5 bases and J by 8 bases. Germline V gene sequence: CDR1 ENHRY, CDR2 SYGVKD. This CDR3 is CAISSRDRAIYEQFF. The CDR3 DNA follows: TGTGCCATCAGTTCCCGGGACAGGGCTATCTATGAGCAGTTCTTC.

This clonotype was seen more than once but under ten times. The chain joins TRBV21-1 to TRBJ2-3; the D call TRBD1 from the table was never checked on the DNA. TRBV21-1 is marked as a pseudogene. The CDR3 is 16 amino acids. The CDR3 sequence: CASSKRDRPGTDTQYF. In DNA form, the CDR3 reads TGTGCCAGCAGCAAAAGGGACCGGCCCGGCACAGATACGCAGTATTTT.

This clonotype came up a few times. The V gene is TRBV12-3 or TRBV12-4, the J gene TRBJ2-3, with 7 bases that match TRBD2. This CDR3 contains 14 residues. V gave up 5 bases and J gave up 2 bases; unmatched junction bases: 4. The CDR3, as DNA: TGTGCCAGCAGTCGGAGCGGGACCACAGATACGCAGTATTTT. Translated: CASSRSGTTDTQYF.

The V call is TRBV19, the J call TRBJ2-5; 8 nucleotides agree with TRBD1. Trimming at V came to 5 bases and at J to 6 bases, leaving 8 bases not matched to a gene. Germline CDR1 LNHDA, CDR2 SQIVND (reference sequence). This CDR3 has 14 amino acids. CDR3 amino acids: CASSPTGTGKTQYF. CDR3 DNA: TGTGCCAGTAGTCCGACGGGGACAGGAAAGACCCAGTACTTC.

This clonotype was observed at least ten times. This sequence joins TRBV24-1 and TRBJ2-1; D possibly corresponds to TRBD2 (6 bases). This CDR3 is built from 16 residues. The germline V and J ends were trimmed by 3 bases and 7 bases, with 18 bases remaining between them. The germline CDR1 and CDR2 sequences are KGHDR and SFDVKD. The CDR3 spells CATSDPTAGRKNEQFF. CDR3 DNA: TGTGCCACCAGTGATCCCACCGCGGGGCGGAAGAATGAGCAGTTCTTC.

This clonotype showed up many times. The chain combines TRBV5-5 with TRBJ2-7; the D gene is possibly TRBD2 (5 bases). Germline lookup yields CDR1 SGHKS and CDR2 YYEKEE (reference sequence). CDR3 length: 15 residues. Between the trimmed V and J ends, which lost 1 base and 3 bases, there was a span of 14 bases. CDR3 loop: CASSLSSDGVYEQYF. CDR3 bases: TGTGCCAGCAGCTTGTCCAGCGACGGGGTCTACGAGCAGTACTTC.

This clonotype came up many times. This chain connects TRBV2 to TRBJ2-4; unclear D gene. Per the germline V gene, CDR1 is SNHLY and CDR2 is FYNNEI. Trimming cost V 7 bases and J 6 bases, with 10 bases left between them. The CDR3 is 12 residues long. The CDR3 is CASTAQSNIQYF. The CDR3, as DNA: TGTGCCAGCACCGCCCAGTCAAACATTCAGTACTTC.

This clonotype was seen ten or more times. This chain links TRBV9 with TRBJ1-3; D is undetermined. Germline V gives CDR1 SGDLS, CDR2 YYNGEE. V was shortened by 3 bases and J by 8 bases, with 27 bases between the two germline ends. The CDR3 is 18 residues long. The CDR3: CASSARDVRPIFRDTIYF. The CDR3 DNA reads TGTGCCAGCAGCGCCCGCGACGTCCGGCCGATATTTCGGGACACCATATATTTT.

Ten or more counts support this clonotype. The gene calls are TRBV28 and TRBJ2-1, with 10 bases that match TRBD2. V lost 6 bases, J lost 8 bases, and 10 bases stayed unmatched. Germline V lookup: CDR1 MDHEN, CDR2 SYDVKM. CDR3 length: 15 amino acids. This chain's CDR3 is CASRPTSGSLDEQFF. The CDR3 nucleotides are TGTGCCAGCAGGCCGACTAGCGGGTCCCTCGATGAGCAGTTCTTC.

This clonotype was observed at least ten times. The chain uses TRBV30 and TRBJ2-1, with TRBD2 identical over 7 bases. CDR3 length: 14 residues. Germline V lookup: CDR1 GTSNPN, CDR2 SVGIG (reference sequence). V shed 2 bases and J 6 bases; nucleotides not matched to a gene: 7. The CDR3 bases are TGTGCCTGGAGTATAAGCGGGGTTATCAATGAGCAGTTCTTC. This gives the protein CAWSISGVINEQFF.

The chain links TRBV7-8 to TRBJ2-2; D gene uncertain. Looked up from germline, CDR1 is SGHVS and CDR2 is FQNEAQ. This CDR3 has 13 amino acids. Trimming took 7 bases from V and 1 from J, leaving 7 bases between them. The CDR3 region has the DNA TGTGCCAGCATCCGACAGAACACCGGGGAGCTGTTTTTT. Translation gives CASIRQNTGELFF.

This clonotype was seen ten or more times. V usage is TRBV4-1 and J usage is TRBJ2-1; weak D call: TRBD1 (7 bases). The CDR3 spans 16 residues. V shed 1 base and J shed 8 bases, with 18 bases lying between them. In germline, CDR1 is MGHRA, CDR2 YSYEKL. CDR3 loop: CASSQGWTGGIYEQFF. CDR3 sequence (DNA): TGCGCCAGCAGCCAAGGATGGACAGGAGGGATTTATGAGCAGTTCTTC.

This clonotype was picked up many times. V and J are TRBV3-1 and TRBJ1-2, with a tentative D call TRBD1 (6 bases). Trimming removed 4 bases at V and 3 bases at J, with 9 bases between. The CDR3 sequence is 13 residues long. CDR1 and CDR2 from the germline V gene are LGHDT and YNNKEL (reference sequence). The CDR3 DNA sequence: TGTGCCAGCAGCCCTGGACAGTACTATGGCTACACCTTC. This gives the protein CASSPGQYYGYTF.

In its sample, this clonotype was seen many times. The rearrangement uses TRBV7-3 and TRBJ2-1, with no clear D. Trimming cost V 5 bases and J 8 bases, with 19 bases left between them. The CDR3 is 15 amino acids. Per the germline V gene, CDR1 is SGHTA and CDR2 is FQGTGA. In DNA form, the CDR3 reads TGTGCCAGCAGCCCGGGCGCCGGGCCCCTCCATGAGCAGTTCTTC. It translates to CASSPGAGPLHEQFF.

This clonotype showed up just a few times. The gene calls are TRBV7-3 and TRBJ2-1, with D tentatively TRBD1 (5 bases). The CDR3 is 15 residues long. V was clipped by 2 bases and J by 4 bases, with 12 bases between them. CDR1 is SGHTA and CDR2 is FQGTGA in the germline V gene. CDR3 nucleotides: TGTGCCAGCAGCTTAGGGGCGGTCCCTTACAATGAGCAGTTCTTC. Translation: CASSLGAVPYNEQFF.

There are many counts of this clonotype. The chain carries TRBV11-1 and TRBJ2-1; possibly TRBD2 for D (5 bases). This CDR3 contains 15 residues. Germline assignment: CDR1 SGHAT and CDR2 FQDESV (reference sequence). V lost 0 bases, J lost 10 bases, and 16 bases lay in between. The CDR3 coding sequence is TGTGCCAGCAGCTTAGCTCCTCAGCTAGCCGGGGAGCAGTTCTTC. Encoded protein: CASSLAPQLAGEQFF.

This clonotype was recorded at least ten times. The chain's CDR3 is CASSYSDGVWRREQYF. In DNA form, the CDR3 reads TGTGCCAGCAGTTACTCCGACGGCGTATGGCGCAGGGAGCAGTACTTC. The chain links TRBV6-6 to TRBJ2-7; D gene ambiguous. Germline loops: CDR1 MNHNY, CDR2 SVGAGI (reference sequence). The CDR3 is 16 amino acids. Deletions cut 0 bases from V and 7 bases from J, with 19 bases between.

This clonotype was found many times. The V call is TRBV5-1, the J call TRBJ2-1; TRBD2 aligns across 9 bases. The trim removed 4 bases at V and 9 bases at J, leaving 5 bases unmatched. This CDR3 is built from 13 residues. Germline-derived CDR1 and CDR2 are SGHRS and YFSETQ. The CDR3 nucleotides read TGCGCCAGCAGCCTCAATAGCGGGAGTGAGCAGTTCTTC. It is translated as CASSLNSGSEQFF. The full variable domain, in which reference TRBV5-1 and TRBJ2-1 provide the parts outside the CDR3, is KAGVTQTPRYLIKTRGQQVTLSCSPISGHRSVSWYQQTPGQGLQFLFEYFSETQRNKGNFPGRFSGRQFSNSRSEMNVSTLELGDSALYLCASSLNSGSEQFFGPGTRLTVL.

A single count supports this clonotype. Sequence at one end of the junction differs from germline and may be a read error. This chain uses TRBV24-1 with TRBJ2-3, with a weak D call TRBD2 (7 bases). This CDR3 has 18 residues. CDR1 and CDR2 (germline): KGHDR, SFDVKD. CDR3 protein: CATSDLGEGEGPEDTQYF. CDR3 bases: TGTGCCACCAGTGATTTGGGGGAGGGGGAGGGCCCGGAAGATACACAGTATTTT.

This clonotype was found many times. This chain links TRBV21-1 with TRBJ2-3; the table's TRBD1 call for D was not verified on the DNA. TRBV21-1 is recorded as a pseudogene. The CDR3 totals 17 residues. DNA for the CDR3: TGTGCCAGCACCTCAGGGAGAGGCGGGACCAGCACAGATACGCAGTATTTT. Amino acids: CASTSGRGGTSTDTQYF.

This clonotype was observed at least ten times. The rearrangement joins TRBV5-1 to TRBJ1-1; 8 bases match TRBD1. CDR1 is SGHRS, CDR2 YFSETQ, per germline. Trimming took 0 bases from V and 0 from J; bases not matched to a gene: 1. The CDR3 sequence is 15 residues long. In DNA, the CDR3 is TGCGCCAGCAGCTTGGGGGACAGGATGAACACTGAAGCTTTCTTT. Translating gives CASSLGDRMNTEAFF.

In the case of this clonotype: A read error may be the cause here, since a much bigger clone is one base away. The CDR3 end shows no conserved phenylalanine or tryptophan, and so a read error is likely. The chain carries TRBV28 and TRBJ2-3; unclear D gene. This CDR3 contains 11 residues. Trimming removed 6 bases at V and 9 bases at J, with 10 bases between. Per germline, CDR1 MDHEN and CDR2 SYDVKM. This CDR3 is CASRLRATQYL. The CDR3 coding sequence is TGTGCCAGCAGACTTAGGGCAACGCAGTATCTT.